This paragraph reports one T cell receptor (beta chain). This clonotype has a count of ten or more. Its target antigen remains unknown. Base qualities are not recorded, but no much larger clone differs from it by a single base. The source of the sample is a study of CD8 T cells in ankylosing spondylitis (dated by TCRdb to 2015 to 2018). Some background on the complete study: The study profiled T cell receptor beta repertoires in healthy donors and ankylosing spondylitis patients to find disease-linked TCR variants. In total, the full study cohort was made up of some 100 healthy donors and about two dozen ankylosing spondylitis patients. Peripheral blood samples were taken, and synovial fluid was additionally collected from ankylosing spondylitis patients. Overall results and qualifications from the work: Some motif variants were previously reported in synovial fluid and blood of reactive arthritis patients, suggesting common disease-initiation mechanisms. According to the report, matched synovial fluid samples from ankylosing spondylitis patients were significantly enriched for the disease-linked clones. The disease-linked clones had a CD8+ phenotype and were found at relatively low frequencies in peripheral blood. Blood from ankylosing spondylitis patients appeared to be characterized by a TCR beta motif made up of under ten highly homologous amino acid variants.

The V and J ends are trimmed by 5 bases and 6 bases, leaving 13 bases between them. The CDR3 runs 14 amino acids, cysteine and phenylalanine included. The read is trimmed to its CDR3 DNA, 42 bases read in frame from base 1. The germline V gene (reference sequence) provides CDR1 MNHEY and CDR2 SMNVEV. These reads were obtained on an Illumina HiSeq 2500. TCR beta libraries were prepared by quantitative 5'-RACE with molecular barcodes. In the source study's methods: A new computational method based on a probabilistic model of VDJ rearrangement was used to identify disease-linked TCR variants. The raw public data were reprocessed by TCRdb itself: fastp quality trimming at Q25, MiXCR clonotype calling, in-frame beta chains only. CDR3 protein duplicates are merged, each entry listing the most common genes and DNA. The V and J calls follow TCRdb's processing rather than the paper's. The sample table lists roughly 150,000 distinct CDR3 sequences, 7.3% of them with a count of one. The top ten clonotypes cover 9.5% to 15% of the sample.

The sample comprised blood, either unsorted or a sorted T cell fraction (not recorded which). The TCR originated in a female donor with ankylosing spondylitis or in good health (not recorded which). The rearrangement combines TRBV27 with TRBJ2-2; 5 matching bases give a weak D call of TRBD1. The CDR3 protein is CASSGRVRSGELFF. The nucleotide sequence reads as follows: TGTGCCAGCAGTGGCAGGGTTCGTTCCGGGGAGCTGTTTTTT.